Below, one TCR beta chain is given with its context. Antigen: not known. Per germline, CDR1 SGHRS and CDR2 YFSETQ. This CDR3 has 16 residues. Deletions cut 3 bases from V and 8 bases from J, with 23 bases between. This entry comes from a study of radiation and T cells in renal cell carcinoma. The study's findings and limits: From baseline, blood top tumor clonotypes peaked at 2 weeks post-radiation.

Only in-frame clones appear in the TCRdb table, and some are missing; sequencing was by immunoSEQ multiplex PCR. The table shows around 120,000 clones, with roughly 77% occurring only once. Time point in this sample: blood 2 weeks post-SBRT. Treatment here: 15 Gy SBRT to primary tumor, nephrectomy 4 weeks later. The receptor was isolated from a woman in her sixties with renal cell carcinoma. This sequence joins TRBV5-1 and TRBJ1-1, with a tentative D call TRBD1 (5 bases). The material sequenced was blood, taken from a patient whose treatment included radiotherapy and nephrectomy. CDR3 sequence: CASSSLPSGAGEEAFF. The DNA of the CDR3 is TGCGCCAGCAGCTCGCTCCCCAGTGGGGCCGGGGAAGAAGCTTTCTTT.